The 25 T cell receptor beta chains below all came from one sample that was sequenced in a study of cytomegalovirus exposure and HLA in healthy donors. The PCR employed 60 Vbeta primers together with 13 Jbeta primers. Assay used: immunoSEQ multiplex PCR; TCRdb lists only in-frame clones, some missing. The sample holds some 180,000 clones, 77% seen once. Specimen: PBMCs. All receptors derive from a woman aged 60-75 years in good health and CMV-seropositive.

The chain is built from TRBV6-5 and TRBJ1-2, with D unclear. V shed 5 bases and J shed 6 bases, with 10 bases lying between them. Germline values: CDR1 MNHEY, CDR2 SVGAGI. This CDR3 has 12 residues. This CDR3 reads CASSEGGHGYTF. The CDR3 coding sequence is TGTGCCAGCAGTGAGGGAGGTCATGGCTACACCTTC.

In this sample, this clone turned up once. The chain combines TRBV7-9 with TRBJ1-5, with unresolved D. With 4 bases removed from V and 3 bases from J, the gap between germline ends came to 16 bases. The CDR3 is 16 amino acids. CDR1 and CDR2 (germline): SEHNR, FQNEAQ (reference sequence). The CDR3 region is CASSSEGNLFNQPQHF. DNA for the CDR3: TGTGCCAGCAGCTCGGAGGGAAACTTATTCAATCAGCCCCAGCATTTT.

A few counts support this clone. The chain carries TRBV14 and TRBJ2-5; TRBD1 matches at 7 bases. Trimming cost V 4 bases and J 3 bases; bases outside gene matches: 2. The length of the CDR3 is 13 residues. Germline CDR1 is SGHDN and CDR2 is FVKESK. Written as DNA, the CDR3 is TGTGCCAGCAGCCCCGGGACAGAAGAGACCCAGTACTTC. The encoded protein is CASSPGTEETQYF.

The chain recombines TRBV11-2 with TRBJ1-6, with 7 bases fitting TRBD1. The CDR3 length is 15 residues. Per germline, CDR1 SGHAT and CDR2 FQNNGV. V lost 5 bases and J lost 9; bases outside the gene matches: 10. CDR3 coding DNA: TGTGCCAGCAGCCCAATACCAGGGGGGATTTCACCCCTCCACTTT. As protein: CASSPIPGGISPLHF.

This clone was detected a few times. This chain connects TRBV5-1 to TRBJ1-1, with D possibly being TRBD1 (5 bases). In germline, CDR1 is SGHRS, CDR2 YFSETQ. Trimming shortened V by 6 bases and J by 5 bases, and 14 bases separated the two germline ends. The CDR3 extends over 13 amino acids. The CDR3 DNA follows: TGCGCCAGCAAGAATGGTGCAGGGACTGAAGCTTTCTTT. Encoded protein: CASKNGAGTEAFF.

This sequence joins TRBV14 and TRBJ2-7; TRBD1 agrees at 11 bases. This CDR3 comprises 13 residues. Germline-derived CDR1 and CDR2 are SGHDN and FVKESK. With 6 bases clipped from V and 8 bases from J, the junction kept 6 bases outside the gene matches. In DNA, the CDR3 is TGTGCCAGCAGGCGGACAGGGGGCTCACAGCAGTACTTC. Its protein is CASRRTGGSQQYF.

V is TRBV7-2 and J is TRBJ2-5; a weak D match, TRBD1 (6 bases). Germline values: CDR1 SGHTA, CDR2 FQGNSA. V lost 6 bases and J 1 base, leaving 15 bases between the germline ends. The CDR3 consists of 15 residues. The CDR3 coding sequence is TGTGCCAGCAGGCAAAATGGACAGTTCCAAGAGACCCAGTACTTC. Its translation is CASRQNGQFQETQYF. Looking up the rest from reference TRBV7-2 and TRBJ2-5 gives the full variable domain: GAGVSQSPSNKVTEKGKDVELRCDPISGHTALYWYRQSLGQGLEFLIYFQGNSAPDKSGLPSDRFSAERTGGSVSTLTIQRTQQEDSAVYLCASRQNGQFQETQYFGPGTRLLVL.

CDR3 sequence: CATRDSLYNYGYTF. The DNA of the CDR3 is TGTGCCACCAGGGACAGCCTTTATAACTATGGCTACACCTTC. The chain recombines TRBV19 with TRBJ1-2; 7 nucleotides agree with TRBD1. This CDR3 contains 14 residues. V was pared by 10 bases and J by 1 base, with 9 bases of the junction left unmatched. Germline V gene sequence: CDR1 LNHDA, CDR2 SQIVND (reference sequence).

This chain connects TRBV7-2 to TRBJ2-7; D uncertain. The germline CDR1 and CDR2 sequences are SGHTA and FQGNSA. V gave up 5 bases and J gave up 0 bases, with 14 bases separating them. The CDR3 consists of 15 residues. The CDR3 coding sequence is TGTGCCAGCAGCCCATCGCATGGGCCCTCCTACGAGCAGTACTTC. Translating it yields CASSPSHGPSYEQYF.

This chain uses TRBV29-1 with TRBJ2-7; 7 bases align to TRBD1. Trimming at V came to 8 bases and at J to 0 bases, leaving 13 bases not matched to a gene. From germline, CDR1 is SQVTM and CDR2 ANQGSEA. This CDR3 is built from 15 residues. The CDR3 sequence: CSSIDPRDSSYEQYF. In nucleotides, the CDR3 is TGCAGCTCCATTGATCCCCGGGACAGCTCCTACGAGCAGTACTTC.

The chain has TRBV7-2 and TRBJ2-3; 8 bases are a match to TRBD2. Looked up from germline, CDR1 is SGHTA and CDR2 is FQGNSA. The CDR3 runs to 16 residues. Trimming cost V 1 base and J 5 bases; bases outside gene matches: 8. CDR3 DNA sequence: TGTGCCAGCAGCTTAGGGGGCGGGGGGAAGAGAGATACGCAGTATTTT. Its translation is CASSLGGGGKRDTQYF.

The chain recombines TRBV5-1 with TRBJ2-3; 7 positions match TRBD2. Looked up from germline, CDR1 is SGHRS and CDR2 is YFSETQ. V gave up 4 bases and J gave up 1 base; unmatched junction bases: 6. The CDR3 runs 15 residues. CDR3 loop: CASSPGGAGTDTQYF. CDR3 in DNA: TGCGCCAGCAGCCCGGGAGGAGCGGGCACAGATACGCAGTATTTT.

This clone turned up a few times. This rearrangement joins TRBV4-1 to TRBJ2-7; D may be TRBD2 (6 bases). Trimming cost V 0 bases and J 1 base, with 7 bases left between them. Germline CDR1 is MGHRA and CDR2 is YSYEKL. The length of the CDR3 is 14 residues. The CDR3 here is CASSQDSGSYEQYF. The DNA for the CDR3 is TGCGCCAGCAGCCAAGATAGCGGATCCTACGAGCAGTACTTC.

CDR3 residues: CASSGLAEKETQYF. In DNA, the CDR3 is TGTGCCAGCTCCGGACTAGCGGAGAAAGAGACCCAGTACTTC. This sequence joins TRBV19 and TRBJ2-5; 10 nucleotides line up with TRBD2. V shed 9 bases, J shed 3 bases, and the junction held 7 bases outside the gene matches. The CDR3 covers 14 residues. Germline CDR1 and CDR2: LNHDA and SQIVND (reference sequence). Combining the CDR3 with reference TRBV19 and TRBJ2-5 gives the whole variable domain DGGITQSPKYLFRKEGQNVTLSCEQNLNHDAMYWYRQDPGQGLRLIYYSQIVNDFQKGDIAEGYSVSREKKESFPLTVTSAQKNPTAFYLCASSGLAEKETQYFGPGTRLLVL.

CDR3 protein: CASSLQGFRNNEQFF. CDR3 in DNA: TGTGCCAGCAGCTTACAGGGTTTCCGGAACAATGAGCAGTTCTTC. The chain joins TRBV7-2 to TRBJ2-1; possible D gene TRBD1, 5 bases. The CDR3 contains 15 residues. CDR1 and CDR2 (germline): SGHTA, FQGNSA. V was clipped by 2 bases and J by 5 bases, with 13 bases between them.

As DNA, the CDR3 is TGTGCCAGCAGCGAAGGACAGGGTCCCAACTATGGCTACACCTTC. Translation gives CASSEGQGPNYGYTF. The rearrangement uses TRBV7-3 and TRBJ1-2, with 8 bases aligning to TRBD1. V was pared by 5 bases and J by 2 bases, with 7 bases of the junction left unmatched. From germline, CDR1 is SGHTA and CDR2 FQGTGA. CDR3 length equals 15 residues.

This rearrangement joins TRBV9 to TRBJ2-1; D perhaps matches TRBD2 (6 bases). Deletions cut 0 bases from V and 8 bases from J, with 18 bases between. This CDR3 is 16 amino acids long. Germline-derived CDR1 and CDR2 are SGDLS and YYNGEE. The CDR3 sequence: CASSVGPSGEGYEQFF. CDR3 coding DNA: TGTGCCAGCAGCGTAGGTCCCTCGGGAGAGGGGTATGAGCAGTTCTTC.

V usage is TRBV5-1 and J usage is TRBJ2-5; D gene unclear. Germline lookup yields CDR1 SGHRS and CDR2 YFSETQ. V lost 3 bases to trimming and J lost 2 bases, with 8 bases between them. This CDR3 contains 13 residues. The CDR3 reads CASSSGRQETQYF. For the CDR3, the DNA is TGCGCCAGCAGCTCTGGCAGGCAAGAGACCCAGTACTTC.

The chain carries TRBV7-8 and TRBJ1-1; D uncertain. The CDR3 length is 13 residues. In germline, CDR1 is SGHVS, CDR2 FQNEAQ. V lost 5 bases and J 1 base, leaving 8 bases between the germline ends. The CDR3 protein is CASSRDKNTEAFF. Written as DNA, the CDR3 is TGTGCCAGCAGCAGAGACAAGAACACTGAAGCTTTCTTT.

The CDR3 sequence is CASSFSSGSSYEQYF. The CDR3 nucleotides are TGTGCCAGCAGCTTCTCCTCGGGGAGCTCCTACGAGCAGTACTTC. The rearrangement joins TRBV7-3 to TRBJ2-7, with D possibly matching TRBD2 (5 bases). This CDR3 comprises 15 residues. V lost 3 bases, J lost 0 bases, and 12 bases lay in between. Germline CDR1 reads SGHTA; CDR2 reads FQGTGA.

The chain employs TRBV28 and TRBJ2-3; 9 bases fit TRBD1. The germline gives CDR1 MDHEN, CDR2 SYDVKM. J was trimmed by 8 bases and V by 5 bases; bases with no gene match: 14. This CDR3 comprises 16 residues. This chain's CDR3 is CASSPTPGTGSGTQYF. The CDR3 bases are TGTGCCAGCAGTCCAACCCCCGGGACAGGGTCGGGTACGCAGTATTTT.

The count of this clone is one. The chain joins TRBV28 to TRBJ2-7; TRBD2 matches 9 bases. V was clipped by 5 bases and J by 1 base; unmatched bases: 3. Germline lookup yields CDR1 MDHEN and CDR2 SYDVKM. The CDR3 has 14 residues. The CDR3 sequence: CASSVAGASYEQYF. CDR3 DNA sequence: TGTGCCAGCAGTGTAGCGGGGGCATCCTACGAGCAGTACTTC.

The chain employs TRBV27 and TRBJ2-7, with 15 bases identical to TRBD2. J was trimmed by 2 bases and V by 1 base; bases with no gene match: 6. The CDR3 loop spans 18 amino acids. Germline CDR1 and CDR2: MNHEY and SMNVEV (reference sequence). CDR3 region: CASSLYGTSGRKTYEQYF. The CDR3 region has the DNA TGTGCCAGCAGTTTATACGGGACTAGCGGGAGGAAGACCTACGAGCAGTACTTC.

The chain combines TRBV28 with TRBJ2-1; D might be TRBD2 (5 bases). The CDR3 has 13 residues. Between the trimmed V and J ends, which lost 4 bases and 3 bases, there was a span of 7 bases. The V gene's germline CDR1 is MDHEN and CDR2 SYDVKM. CDR3 residues: CASSSGNYNEQFF. CDR3 DNA sequence: TGTGCCAGCAGTTCGGGAAACTACAATGAGCAGTTCTTC.

The gene calls are TRBV5-1 and TRBJ2-3, with TRBD2 as a possible D gene (5 bases). This CDR3 comprises 15 residues. Germline loops: CDR1 SGHRS, CDR2 YFSETQ. V dropped 5 bases and J dropped 0 bases, with 13 bases sitting between them. CDR3 DNA sequence: TGCGCCAGCAGAGAGCTAGCATCTAGCACAGATACGCAGTATTTT. Translated, it gives CASRELASSTDTQYF.